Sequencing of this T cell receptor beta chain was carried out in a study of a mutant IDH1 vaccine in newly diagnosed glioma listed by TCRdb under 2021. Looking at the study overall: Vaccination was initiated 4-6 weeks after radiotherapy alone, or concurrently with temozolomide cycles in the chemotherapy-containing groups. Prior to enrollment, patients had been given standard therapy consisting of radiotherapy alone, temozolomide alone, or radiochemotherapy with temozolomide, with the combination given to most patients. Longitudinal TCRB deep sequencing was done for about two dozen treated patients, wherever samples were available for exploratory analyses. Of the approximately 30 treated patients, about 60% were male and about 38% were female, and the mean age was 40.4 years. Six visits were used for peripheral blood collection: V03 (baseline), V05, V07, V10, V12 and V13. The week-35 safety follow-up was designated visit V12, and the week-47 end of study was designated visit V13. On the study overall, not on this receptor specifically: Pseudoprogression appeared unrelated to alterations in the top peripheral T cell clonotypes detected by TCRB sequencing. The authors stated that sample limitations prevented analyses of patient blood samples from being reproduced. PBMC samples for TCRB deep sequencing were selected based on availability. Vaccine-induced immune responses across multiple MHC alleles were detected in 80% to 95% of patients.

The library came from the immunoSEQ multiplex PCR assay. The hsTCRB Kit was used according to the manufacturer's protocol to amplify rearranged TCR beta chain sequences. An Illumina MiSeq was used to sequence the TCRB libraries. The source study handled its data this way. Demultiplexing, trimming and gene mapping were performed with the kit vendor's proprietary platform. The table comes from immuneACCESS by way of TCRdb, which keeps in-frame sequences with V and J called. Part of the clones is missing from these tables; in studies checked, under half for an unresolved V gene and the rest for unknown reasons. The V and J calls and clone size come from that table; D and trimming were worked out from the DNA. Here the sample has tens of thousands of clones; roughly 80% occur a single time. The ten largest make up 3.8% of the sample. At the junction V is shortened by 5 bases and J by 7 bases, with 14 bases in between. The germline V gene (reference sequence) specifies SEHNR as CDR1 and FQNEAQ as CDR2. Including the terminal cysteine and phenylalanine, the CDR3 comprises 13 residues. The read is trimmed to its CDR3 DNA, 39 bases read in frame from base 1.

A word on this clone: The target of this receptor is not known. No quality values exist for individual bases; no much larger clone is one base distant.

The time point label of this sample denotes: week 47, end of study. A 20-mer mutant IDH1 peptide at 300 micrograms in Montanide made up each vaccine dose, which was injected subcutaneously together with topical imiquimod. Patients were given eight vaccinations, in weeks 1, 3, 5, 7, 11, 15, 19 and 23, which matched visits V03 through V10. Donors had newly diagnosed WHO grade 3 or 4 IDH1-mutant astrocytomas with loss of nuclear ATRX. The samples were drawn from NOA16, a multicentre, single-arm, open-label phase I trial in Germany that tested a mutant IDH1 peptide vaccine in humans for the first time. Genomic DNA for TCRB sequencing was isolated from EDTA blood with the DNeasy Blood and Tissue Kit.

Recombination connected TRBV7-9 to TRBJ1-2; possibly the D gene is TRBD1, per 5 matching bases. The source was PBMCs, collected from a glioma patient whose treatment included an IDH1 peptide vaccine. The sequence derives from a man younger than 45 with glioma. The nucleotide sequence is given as TGTGCCAGCAGCGCCCTGGGCGGGGGTGGCTACACCTTC. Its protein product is CASSALGGGGYTF.